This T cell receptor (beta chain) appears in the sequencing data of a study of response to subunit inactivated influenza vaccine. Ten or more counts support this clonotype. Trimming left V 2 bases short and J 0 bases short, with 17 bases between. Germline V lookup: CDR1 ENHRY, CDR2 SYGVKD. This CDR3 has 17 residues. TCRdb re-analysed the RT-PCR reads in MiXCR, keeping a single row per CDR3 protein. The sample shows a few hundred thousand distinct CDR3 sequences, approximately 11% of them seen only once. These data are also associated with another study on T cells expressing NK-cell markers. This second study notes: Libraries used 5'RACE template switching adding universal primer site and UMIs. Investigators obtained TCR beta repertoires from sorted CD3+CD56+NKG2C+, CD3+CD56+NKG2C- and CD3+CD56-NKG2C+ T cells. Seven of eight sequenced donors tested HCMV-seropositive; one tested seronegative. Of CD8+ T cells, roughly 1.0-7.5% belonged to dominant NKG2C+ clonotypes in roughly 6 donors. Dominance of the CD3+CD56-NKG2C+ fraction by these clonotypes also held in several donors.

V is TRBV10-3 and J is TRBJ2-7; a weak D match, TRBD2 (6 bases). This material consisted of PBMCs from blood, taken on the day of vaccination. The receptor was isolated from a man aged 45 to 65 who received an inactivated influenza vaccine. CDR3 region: CAISETPLAPSSYEQYF. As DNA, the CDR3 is TGTGCCATCAGTGAGACCCCCCTAGCGCCGAGCTCCTACGAGCAGTACTTC.